The T cell receptor (beta chain) described here comes from a study of identical twins. This clonotype was seen repeatedly, ten times or more. TCRdb independently ran MiXCR on the 5' RACE reads; one entry per CDR3 protein. Of 500,000 to 650,000 distinct CDR3 sequences in the sample, 7.1% are singletons; the top ten hold 1.6%. From germline, CDR1 is MNHEY and CDR2 SMNVEV (reference sequence). This CDR3 has 14 amino acids. Unmatched junction bases numbered 5, after V lost 5 bases and J lost 5 bases. These data were likewise used in another study, on yellow fever vaccine responses in identical twins.

The receptor's source is a woman aged 18-29 years in good health. The rearrangement joins TRBV27 to TRBJ2-5; 10 bases line up with TRBD1. The sequencing input was PBMCs. As DNA, the CDR3 is TGTGCCAGCAGTGGGACAGGGGACCGGGAGACCCAGTACTTC. Protein sequence: CASSGTGDRETQYF.